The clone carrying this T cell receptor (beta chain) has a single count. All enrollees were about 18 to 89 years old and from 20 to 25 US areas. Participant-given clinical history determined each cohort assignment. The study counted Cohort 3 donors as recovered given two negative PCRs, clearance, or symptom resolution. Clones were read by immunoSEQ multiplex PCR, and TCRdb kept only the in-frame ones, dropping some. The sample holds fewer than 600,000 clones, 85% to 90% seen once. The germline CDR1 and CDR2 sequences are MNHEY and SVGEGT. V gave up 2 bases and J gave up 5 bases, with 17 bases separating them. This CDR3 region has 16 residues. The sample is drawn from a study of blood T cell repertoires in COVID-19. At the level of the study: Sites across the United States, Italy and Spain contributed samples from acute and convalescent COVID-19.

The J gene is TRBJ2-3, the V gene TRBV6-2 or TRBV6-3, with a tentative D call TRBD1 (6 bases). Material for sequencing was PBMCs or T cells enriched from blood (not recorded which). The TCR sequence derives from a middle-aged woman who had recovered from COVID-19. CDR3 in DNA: TGTGCCAGCAGTTACGGTGTGTGGGGGCGAGGAGATACGCAGTATTTT. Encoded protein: CASSYGVWGRGDTQYF.